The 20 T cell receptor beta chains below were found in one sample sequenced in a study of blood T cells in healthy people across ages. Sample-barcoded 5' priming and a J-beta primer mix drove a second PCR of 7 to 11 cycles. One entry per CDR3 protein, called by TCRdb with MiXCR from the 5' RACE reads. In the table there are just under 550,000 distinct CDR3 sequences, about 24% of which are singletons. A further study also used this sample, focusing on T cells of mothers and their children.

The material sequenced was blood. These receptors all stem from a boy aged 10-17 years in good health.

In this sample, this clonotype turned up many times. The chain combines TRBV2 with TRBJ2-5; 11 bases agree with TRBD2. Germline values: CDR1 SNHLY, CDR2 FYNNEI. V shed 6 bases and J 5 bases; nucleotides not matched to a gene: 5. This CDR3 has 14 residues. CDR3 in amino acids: CASSLAGGSETQYF. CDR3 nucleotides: TGTGCCAGCAGCTTAGCGGGAGGGAGTGAGACCCAGTACTTC.

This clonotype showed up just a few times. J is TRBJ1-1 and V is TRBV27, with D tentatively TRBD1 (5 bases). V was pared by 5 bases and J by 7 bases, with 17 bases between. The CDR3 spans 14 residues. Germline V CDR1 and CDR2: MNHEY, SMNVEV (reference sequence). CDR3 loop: CASSPLGGGDEAFF. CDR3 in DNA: TGTGCCAGCAGTCCCCTGGGGGGGGGAGATGAAGCTTTCTTT.

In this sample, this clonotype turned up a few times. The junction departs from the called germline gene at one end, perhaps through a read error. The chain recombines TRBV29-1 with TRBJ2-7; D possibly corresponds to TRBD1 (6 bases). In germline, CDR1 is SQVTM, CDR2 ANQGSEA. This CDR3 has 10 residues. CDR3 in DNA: TGCGGCGTTGATCTGGGGGCGCGGTACTTC. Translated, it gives CGVDLGARYF.

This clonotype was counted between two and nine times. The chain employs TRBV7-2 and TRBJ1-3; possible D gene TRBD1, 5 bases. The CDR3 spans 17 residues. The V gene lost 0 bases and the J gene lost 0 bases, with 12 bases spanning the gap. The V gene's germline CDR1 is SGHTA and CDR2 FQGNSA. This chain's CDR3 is CASSLASGYSSGNTIYF. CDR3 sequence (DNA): TGTGCCAGCAGCTTAGCGTCAGGGTATTCCTCTGGAAACACCATATATTTT.

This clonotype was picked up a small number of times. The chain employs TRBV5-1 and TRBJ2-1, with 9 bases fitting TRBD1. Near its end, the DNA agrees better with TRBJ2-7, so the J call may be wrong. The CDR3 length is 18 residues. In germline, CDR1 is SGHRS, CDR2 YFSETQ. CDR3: CASSSHPNPRDRDYEQYF. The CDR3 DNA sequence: TGCGCCAGCAGTTCTCACCCTAACCCCCGGGACAGGGACTACGAGCAGTACTTC.

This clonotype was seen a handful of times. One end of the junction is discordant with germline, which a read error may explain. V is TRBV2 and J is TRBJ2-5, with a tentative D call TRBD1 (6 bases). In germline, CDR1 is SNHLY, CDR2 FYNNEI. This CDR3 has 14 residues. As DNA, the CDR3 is TGTGCCGGCAGTGGGTGGACAGACCAAGAGACCCAGTACTTC. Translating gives CAGSGWTDQETQYF.

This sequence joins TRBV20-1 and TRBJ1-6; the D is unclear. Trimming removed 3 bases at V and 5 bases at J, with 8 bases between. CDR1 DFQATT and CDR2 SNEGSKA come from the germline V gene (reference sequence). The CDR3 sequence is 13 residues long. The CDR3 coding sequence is TGCAGTGCTAGCGAGACGGATAATTCACCCCTCCACTTT. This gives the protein CSASETDNSPLHF.

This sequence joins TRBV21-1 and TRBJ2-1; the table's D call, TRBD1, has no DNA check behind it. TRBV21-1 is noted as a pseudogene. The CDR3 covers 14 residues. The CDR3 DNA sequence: TGTGCCAGCACCAGGGGGGGAGCCTACAATGAGCAGTTCTTC. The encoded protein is CASTRGGAYNEQFF.

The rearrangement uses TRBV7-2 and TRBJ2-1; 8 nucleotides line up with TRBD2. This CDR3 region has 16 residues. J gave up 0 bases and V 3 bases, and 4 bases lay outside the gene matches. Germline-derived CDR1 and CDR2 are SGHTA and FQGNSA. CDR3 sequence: CASSFGAGVSYNEQFF. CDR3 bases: TGTGCCAGCAGCTTCGGAGCGGGAGTCTCCTACAATGAGCAGTTCTTC.

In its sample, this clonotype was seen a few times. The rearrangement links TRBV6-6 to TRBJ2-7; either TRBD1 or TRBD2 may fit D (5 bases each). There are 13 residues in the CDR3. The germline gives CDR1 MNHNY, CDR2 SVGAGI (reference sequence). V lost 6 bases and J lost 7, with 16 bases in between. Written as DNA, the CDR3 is TGTGCCAGCAGACTCGGGACCCTGGATGAGCAGTACTTC. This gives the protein CASRLGTLDEQYF.

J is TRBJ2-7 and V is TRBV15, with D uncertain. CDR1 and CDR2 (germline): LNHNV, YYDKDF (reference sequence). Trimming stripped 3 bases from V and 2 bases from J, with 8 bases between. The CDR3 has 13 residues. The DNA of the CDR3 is TGTGCCACCAGCAGCCGGAAGACCTACGAGCAGTACTTC. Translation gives CATSSRKTYEQYF.

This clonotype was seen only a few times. The CDR3 DNA follows: TGTGCCAGCAGCGTAGCGATCGGCAGCTCCTACGAGCAGTACTTC. This gives the protein CASSVAIGSSYEQYF. The V and J genes are TRBV9 and TRBJ2-7; D not resolved. From germline, CDR1 is SGDLS and CDR2 YYNGEE. The CDR3 runs to 15 residues. Trimming took 0 bases from V and 0 from J, leaving 10 bases between them.

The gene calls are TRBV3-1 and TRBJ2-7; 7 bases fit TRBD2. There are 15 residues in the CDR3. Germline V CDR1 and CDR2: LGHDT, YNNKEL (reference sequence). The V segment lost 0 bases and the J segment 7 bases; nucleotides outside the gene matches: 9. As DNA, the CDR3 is TGTGCCAGCAGCCAAGATCGGACCGGGAGGCGAGAGCAGTACTTC. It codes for CASSQDRTGRREQYF.

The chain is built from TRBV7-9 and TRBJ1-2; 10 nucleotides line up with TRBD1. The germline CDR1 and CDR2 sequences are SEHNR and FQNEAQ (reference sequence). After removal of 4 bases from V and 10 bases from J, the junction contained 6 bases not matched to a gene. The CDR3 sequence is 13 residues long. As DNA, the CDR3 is TGTGCCAGCAGCTCCGGGACAGGGGCCGTCTACACCTTC. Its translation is CASSSGTGAVYTF.

The CDR3 nucleotides are TGTGCCAGCAGTTCCCGGAGCTCTGGGGCCAACGTCCTGACTTTC. Its protein is CASSSRSSGANVLTF. The chain has TRBV12-3 or TRBV12-4 and TRBJ2-6, with D unresolved. Trimming shortened V by 4 bases and J by 0 bases, and 7 bases separated the two germline ends. This CDR3 has 15 residues.

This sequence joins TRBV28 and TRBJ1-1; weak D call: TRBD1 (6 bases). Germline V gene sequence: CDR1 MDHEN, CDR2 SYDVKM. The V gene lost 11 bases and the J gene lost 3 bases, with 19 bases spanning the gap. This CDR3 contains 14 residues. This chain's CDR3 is CASGALMGYTEAFF. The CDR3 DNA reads TGTGCCTCGGGGGCCCTCATGGGGTACACTGAAGCTTTCTTT.

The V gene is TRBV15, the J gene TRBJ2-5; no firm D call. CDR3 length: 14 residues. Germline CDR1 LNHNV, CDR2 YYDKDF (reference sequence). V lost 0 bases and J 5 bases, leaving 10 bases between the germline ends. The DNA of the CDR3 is TGTGCCACCAGCAGAGAGTGGGCCGGGGAGACCCAGTACTTC. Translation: CATSREWAGETQYF.

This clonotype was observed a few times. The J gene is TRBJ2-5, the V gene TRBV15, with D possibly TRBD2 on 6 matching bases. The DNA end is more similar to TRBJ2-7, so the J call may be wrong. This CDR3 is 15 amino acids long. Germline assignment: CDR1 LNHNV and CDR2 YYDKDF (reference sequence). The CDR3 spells CATSRVSGAAYEQYF. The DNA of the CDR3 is TGTGCCACCAGCAGAGTCTCGGGAGCCGCCTACGAGCAGTACTTC.

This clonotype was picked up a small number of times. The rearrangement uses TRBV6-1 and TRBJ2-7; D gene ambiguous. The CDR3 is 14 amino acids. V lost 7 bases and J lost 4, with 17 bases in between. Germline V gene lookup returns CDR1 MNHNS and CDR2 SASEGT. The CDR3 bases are TGTGCCAGCACCCCAGTCGGCTCTTCGTACGAGCAGTACTTC. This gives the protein CASTPVGSSYEQYF.

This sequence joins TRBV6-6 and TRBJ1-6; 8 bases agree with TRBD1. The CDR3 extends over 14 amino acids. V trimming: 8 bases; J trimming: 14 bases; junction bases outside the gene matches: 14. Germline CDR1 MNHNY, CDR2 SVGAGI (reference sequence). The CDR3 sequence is CASSPTGVGASLHF. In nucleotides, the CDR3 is TGTGCCAGCTCACCGACAGGGGTCGGAGCGTCCCTCCACTTT.